The 17 T cell receptor beta chains given below trace back to one sample, sequenced in a study of identical twins. Each CDR3 protein is one row after TCRdb ran MiXCR on the 5' RACE reads. The sample carries some 590,000 distinct CDR3 sequences, roughly 9.9% recorded once. Another study also made use of these data, one on yellow fever vaccine responses in identical twins.

The material sequenced was PBMCs. The receptors shown here come from a woman between 18 and 29 years old in good health.

Ten or more counts support this clonotype. The rearrangement joins TRBV4-3 to TRBJ1-2; a weak D match, TRBD1 (6 bases). Germline V gives CDR1 LGHNA, CDR2 YSLEER. The CDR3 is 15 amino acids. Trimming removed 4 bases from V and 6 bases from J, with 18 bases in between. CDR3 coding DNA: TGCGCCAGCAGCCCCACAGGGCAGGCTAGGAATGGCTACACCTTC. It specifies CASSPTGQARNGYTF.

The rearrangement uses TRBV16 and TRBJ2-1; a possible D gene is TRBD1 (6 bases). Trimming cost V 0 bases and J 5 bases, with 8 bases left between them. Germline V gives CDR1 KGHSY, CDR2 FQNENV. The CDR3 spans 14 residues. The CDR3 sequence: CASSQSTGDNEQFF. The CDR3 nucleotides read TGTGCCAGCAGCCAATCGACAGGAGACAATGAGCAGTTCTTC.

This clonotype was seen ten or more times. The gene calls are TRBV5-1 and TRBJ1-5; TRBD1 might be the D (5 bases). CDR1 and CDR2 from the germline V gene are SGHRS and YFSETQ. The CDR3 runs 14 residues. Trimming pared 0 bases from V and 5 bases from J, leaving 9 bases between. CDR3: CASSLAGGDQPQHF. The CDR3 coding sequence is TGCGCCAGCAGCTTGGCCGGAGGGGATCAGCCCCAGCATTTT.

This clonotype was recorded a few times. The genes are TRBV7-9 and TRBJ2-3, with 12 bases matching TRBD1. Germline values: CDR1 SEHNR, CDR2 FQNEAQ (reference sequence). V lost 5 bases to trimming and J lost 8 bases; unmatched junction nucleotides: 11. The CDR3 loop spans 16 amino acids. In DNA, the CDR3 is TGTGCCAGCAGCCCAGGGACAGGGGGCTTTCTAGTTACGCAGTATTTT. Protein sequence: CASSPGTGGFLVTQYF.

This clonotype was seen many times. The genes are TRBV5-1 and TRBJ1-1; 8 bases align to TRBD1. V was pared by 5 bases and J by 8 bases, with 8 bases of the junction left unmatched. The CDR3 runs to 13 residues. Germline V gene lookup returns CDR1 SGHRS and CDR2 YFSETQ. The CDR3 loop reads CASRSMTGAEAFF. CDR3 in DNA: TGCGCCAGCAGAAGCATGACAGGGGCAGAAGCTTTCTTT. The variable domain in full, with the rest retrieved from reference TRBV5-1 and TRBJ1-1, is KAGVTQTPRYLIKTRGQQVTLSCSPISGHRSVSWYQQTPGQGLQFLFEYFSETQRNKGNFPGRFSGRQFSNSRSEMNVSTLELGDSALYLCASRSMTGAEAFFGQGTRLTVV.

This chain uses TRBV12-3 or TRBV12-4 with TRBJ2-7; 7 nucleotides line up with TRBD1. Germline trimming cut 1 base from V and 0 bases from J; bases unmatched to any gene: 6. The CDR3 is 16 residues long. CDR3 in DNA: TGTGCCAGCAGTTTAGTGATAGGGGGCCCCTCCTACGAGCAGTACTTC. This sequence encodes CASSLVIGGPSYEQYF.

This clonotype was seen a handful of times. V and J are TRBV7-9 and TRBJ2-7, with 14 bases lining up with TRBD2. V trimming: 2 bases; J trimming: 7 bases; junction bases outside the gene matches: 7. There are 16 residues in the CDR3. The V gene's germline CDR1 is SEHNR and CDR2 FQNEAQ (reference sequence). The DNA for the CDR3 is TGTGCCAGCAGCTTAACCGGGACTAGCGGGGGTGGAGAGCAGTACTTC. Protein sequence: CASSLTGTSGGGEQYF.

This clonotype was counted ten times or more. V is TRBV12-3 or TRBV12-4 and J is TRBJ2-6; D tentatively fits TRBD1 or TRBD2 (5 bases each). This CDR3 has 15 residues. Trimming cost V 6 bases and J 4 bases, with 13 bases left between them. The CDR3 loop is CASSAPGRGANVLTF. CDR3 sequence (DNA): TGTGCCAGCAGCGCCCCAGGGAGAGGGGCCAACGTCCTGACTTTC.

This clonotype was recorded a few times. The chain employs TRBV5-1 and TRBJ2-7; 9 bases agree with TRBD1. CDR3 size: 17 residues. In germline, CDR1 is SGHRS, CDR2 YFSETQ. Trimming at V came to 1 base and at J to 2 bases, leaving 10 bases not matched to a gene. This CDR3 reads CASSLLGLGTGTYEQYF. The CDR3 nucleotides are TGCGCCAGCAGCTTGTTGGGCCTCGGGACAGGGACCTACGAGCAGTACTTC. Combining the CDR3 with reference TRBV5-1 and TRBJ2-7 gives the whole variable domain KAGVTQTPRYLIKTRGQQVTLSCSPISGHRSVSWYQQTPGQGLQFLFEYFSETQRNKGNFPGRFSGRQFSNSRSEMNVSTLELGDSALYLCASSLLGLGTGTYEQYFGPGTRLTVT.

This clonotype was found a few times. The chain combines TRBV7-3 with TRBJ1-1; D may be TRBD1 (5 bases). The CDR3 loop spans 13 amino acids. V was trimmed by 6 bases and J by 1 base, leaving 9 bases between them. CDR1 is SGHTA and CDR2 is FQGTGA in the germline V gene. Here the CDR3 reads CASRDGGNTEAFF. In nucleotides, the CDR3 is TGTGCCAGCAGAGACGGGGGGAACACTGAAGCTTTCTTT.

This clonotype appeared a few times. This chain connects TRBV12-3 or TRBV12-4 to TRBJ2-7, with TRBD1 identical over 8 bases. The CDR3 extends over 15 amino acids. Trimming took 5 bases from V and 0 from J; bases not matched to a gene: 6. CDR3 sequence reads: CASSDRDRPSYEQYF. In DNA form, the CDR3 reads TGTGCCAGCAGTGACCGGGACAGGCCCTCCTACGAGCAGTACTTC.

This clonotype was found many times. The rearrangement uses TRBV7-2 and TRBJ2-5, with D unclear. The CDR3 consists of 14 residues. Germline CDR1 is SGHTA and CDR2 is FQGNSA. Trimming shortened V by 4 bases and J by 6 bases, and 15 bases separated the two germline ends. The DNA of the CDR3 is TGTGCCAGCAGCTCCGACCAGGTCGGAAAGACCCAGTACTTC. This translates into CASSSDQVGKTQYF.

This clonotype was observed many times. This rearrangement joins TRBV6-1 to TRBJ2-3, with D possibly TRBD1 on 6 matching bases. V was pared by 6 bases and J by 0 bases, with 28 bases between. Germline CDR1 reads MNHNS; CDR2 reads SASEGT. The length of the CDR3 is 20 residues. CDR3 DNA sequence: TGTGCCAGCAGCGAACAAGAAAAACCGGACAGCACCTTTAGCACAGATACGCAGTATTTT. Amino acid sequence: CASSEQEKPDSTFSTDTQYF.

This clonotype has more than one count but fewer than ten. V gene TRBV15 combines with J gene TRBJ2-7; D remains ambiguous. V lost 1 base and J lost 7, with 17 bases in between. This CDR3 contains 15 residues. The germline V gene encodes CDR1 LNHNV and CDR2 YYDKDF (reference sequence). The CDR3 sequence: CATSRGPTAVLEQYF. The CDR3 nucleotides read TGTGCCACCAGCAGAGGACCGACGGCGGTTTTGGAGCAGTACTTC.

This clonotype was observed at least ten times. The chain links TRBV4-2 to TRBJ2-6; 13 nucleotides match TRBD2. The V segment lost 5 bases and the J segment 4 bases; nucleotides outside the gene matches: 8. Germline assignment: CDR1 LGHNA and CDR2 YNFKEQ. The CDR3 contains 18 residues. CDR3 sequence: CASSARGLAGAGANVLTF. The CDR3 DNA is TGTGCCAGCAGCGCACGCGGACTAGCGGGAGCCGGGGCCAACGTCCTGACTTTC.

This clonotype was seen at least ten times. The chain has TRBV12-3 or TRBV12-4 and TRBJ1-5, with D perhaps matching TRBD1 (5 bases). The CDR3 is made up of 13 amino acids. V dropped 6 bases and J dropped 0 bases, with 6 bases sitting between them. The CDR3 DNA follows: TGTGCCAGCAGCGACAGTAGCAATCAGCCCCAGCATTTT. Its protein is CASSDSSNQPQHF.

This clonotype was detected many times. The chain joins TRBV5-6 to TRBJ2-7, with D perhaps being TRBD1 or TRBD2 (5 bases each). V was trimmed by 2 bases and J by 6 bases, leaving 9 bases between them. CDR1 is SGHDT and CDR2 is YYEEEE in the germline V gene. The CDR3 is made up of 12 amino acids. The CDR3 DNA follows: TGTGCCAGCAGCTTAATGGGGACCGAGCAGTACTTC. Protein product: CASSLMGTEQYF.